One and the same sample provided the 3 T cell receptor beta chains below, sequenced in a study of blood T cell repertoires in COVID-19. TCRdb keeps only in-frame clones here, not all; method: immunoSEQ multiplex PCR. The sample holds some 110,000 clones; roughly 90% are singletons and the top ten take 7.7%. Specimen: peripheral blood. The origin of the receptors is a human donor in a cohort sampled during active COVID-19.

This chain joins TRBV15 and TRBJ1-4; a weak D match, TRBD1 (5 bases). This CDR3 region has 17 residues. Between the trimmed V and J ends, which lost 0 bases and 2 bases, there was a span of 13 bases. Germline lookup yields CDR1 LNHNV and CDR2 YYDKDF (reference sequence). The CDR3 is CATSRDIVGRTNEKLFF. In DNA form, the CDR3 reads TGTGCCACCAGCAGAGATATTGTGGGGCGCACTAATGAAAAACTGTTTTTT.

The V gene is TRBV5-1, the J gene TRBJ2-7; no reliable D call. There are 12 residues in the CDR3. Germline loops: CDR1 SGHRS, CDR2 YFSETQ. The V gene lost 6 bases and the J gene lost 3 bases, with 10 bases spanning the gap. The CDR3 protein is CASIRVGYEQYF. The CDR3 DNA reads as TGCGCCAGCATCCGAGTCGGCTACGAGCAGTACTTC.

The chain combines TRBV7-9 with TRBJ2-3; 10 bases map to TRBD2. Per the germline V gene, CDR1 is SEHNR and CDR2 is FQNEAQ (reference sequence). Trimming at V came to 1 base and at J to 4 bases, leaving 8 bases not matched to a gene. The CDR3 runs 17 residues. The CDR3: CASSLGLAGLRADTQYF. For the CDR3, the DNA is TGTGCCAGCAGCTTAGGACTAGCGGGCCTCCGGGCAGATACGCAGTATTTT.